This T cell receptor beta chain was obtained from a study of shared clonotypes between healthy human individuals. Concerning this clone: The antigen remains unidentified.

Study-wide points: When naive CD4 clonotypes were compared across a handful of donors, about 4.8% were shared.

Germline-derived CDR1 and CDR2 are MDHEN and SYDVKM. This CDR3 is 13 amino acids long. V was cut by 10 bases and J by 4 bases, with 15 bases left in between. This was a deep-level run. The assay was immunoSEQ multiplex PCR, and TCRdb's table has in-frame clones only and misses some. The repertoire has about 2.5 million clones, around 93% of them found once; the top ten carry about 0.36%. V usage is TRBV28 and J usage is TRBJ2-3, with D possibly being TRBD2 (6 bases). The sequencing sample was made of naive CD4+ T cells from PBMCs. Indicated subset: CD45RA+ positively selected. The TCR sequence derives from a man younger than 35 in good health. Some clones in this sample may be carry-over from other donors' samples. The CDR3 DNA is TGTGCCACCAAGGGACTTGGGCCAGATACGCAGTATTTT. This translates into CATKGLGPDTQYF.